The subject of this entry is one T cell receptor (beta chain). The V gene lost 2 bases and the J gene lost 0 bases, with 19 bases spanning the gap. Germline assignment: CDR1 MNHEY and CDR2 SVGEGT. This CDR3 has 18 residues. The data derive from a study of T cell responses to AZD1222 COVID-19 vaccine. Sequencing was performed with immunoSEQ multiplex PCR; in TCRdb, only in-frame clones are kept and a portion is missing. The sample includes 140,000 or so clones, 80% to 90% seen only once; the top ten take roughly 1.5%. V is TRBV6-2 or TRBV6-3 and J is TRBJ1-1, with D hard to call. This receptor was taken from an adult in good health. The source material was peripheral blood, sampled on day 0 of AZD1222 vaccination. The CDR3 bases are TGTGCCAGCAGTTACCTTAATCCCCCCGCTCTCATGAACACTGAAGCTTTCTTT. Translating it yields CASSYLNPPALMNTEAFF.